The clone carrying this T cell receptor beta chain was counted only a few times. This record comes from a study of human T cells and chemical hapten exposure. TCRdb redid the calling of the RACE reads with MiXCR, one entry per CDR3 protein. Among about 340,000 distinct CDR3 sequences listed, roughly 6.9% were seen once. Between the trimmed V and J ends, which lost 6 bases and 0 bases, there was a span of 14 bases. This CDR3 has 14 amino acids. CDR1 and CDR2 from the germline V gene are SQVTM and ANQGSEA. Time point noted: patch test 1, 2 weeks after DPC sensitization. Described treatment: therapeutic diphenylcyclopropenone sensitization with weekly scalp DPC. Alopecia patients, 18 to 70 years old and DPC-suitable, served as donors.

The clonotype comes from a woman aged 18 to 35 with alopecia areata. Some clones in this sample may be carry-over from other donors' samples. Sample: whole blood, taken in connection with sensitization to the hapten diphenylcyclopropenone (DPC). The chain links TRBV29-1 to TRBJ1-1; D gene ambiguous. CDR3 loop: CSVLGELMNTEAFF. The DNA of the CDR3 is TGCAGCGTGTTGGGCGAGCTCATGAACACTGAAGCTTTCTTT.